This note documents a single T cell receptor (beta chain) sequence. The data were taken from a study of T cells expressing NK-cell markers. Overall study: The TCR beta repertoires originated in sorted CD3+CD56+NKG2C+, CD3+CD56+NKG2C- and CD3+CD56-NKG2C+ T cells.

Germline CDR1 reads MNHEY; CDR2 reads SVGAGI. This CDR3 has 14 amino acids. With the 5' RACE reads reprocessed, TCRdb shows one record per CDR3 protein and no DNA. The sample features roughly 380,000 distinct CDR3 sequences, with around 5.3% in its top ten. This TCR derives from a man between 18 and 69 years old in good health. The chain recombines TRBV6-5 with TRBJ1-2; as DNA is missing, the TRBD1 call by TCRdb cannot be tested. Sequencing used blood T cells: a sorted CD56 or NKG2C T cell subset, CD4+ or CD8+ T cells, or bulk PBMC T cells (not recorded which). The CDR3 sequence: CASSSRWTGLGYTF.